This T cell receptor beta chain was profiled in a study of T cell therapy after organ transplantation (dated by TCRdb to between 2019 and 2020). Background on the whole study: The therapy products consisted of autologous CMV-specific T cells grown in vitro for around two weeks using a peptide pool of 30 HLA class I and II CMV epitopes. Each patient got up to 6 T cell doses, given every 2 weeks, and was then monitored for about seven months after finishing therapy. Of the approximately ten patients, eight were classified as clinical responders and two as nonresponders. Across 2 to 6 intravenous infusions, patients got a median of 1.92 x 10^8 CMV-specific T cells. Blood samples for the short-term post-therapy time point were taken 4 to 8 weeks after therapy ended. An open-label phase I trial of autologous CMV-specific adoptive T cell therapy in solid-organ transplant recipients was the basis for the study, which was a follow-up TRBV repertoire analysis. Of the approximately eleven patients, only 7 or 8 had long-term post-therapy samples available. General study outcomes and caveats: The small number of expansions detected in nonresponders may be due to reduced sample coverage caused by poor CD8+ T cell yield. Reconstitution after therapy appeared to include not only transferred clonotypes but also endogenous clonotypes that had not been detected in the therapy products. Nonresponders showed marked pretherapy clonal expansions with minimal repertoire change after therapy. The fold change in CD8 clonality after therapy was inversely correlated with pretherapy clonality, which suggests that less biased repertoires were more open to remodeling. The small cohort prevented assessing confounders such as concurrent antirejection and antiviral medications.

TRB CDR3 regions were amplified from genomic DNA with the immunoSEQ two-step, bias-controlled multiplex PCR assay. CDR3 libraries were sequenced on an Illumina NextSeq 500. In the authors' own workflow: The immunoSEQ Analyzer platform was used for the initial alignment and bioinformatics, which included bias normalization against synthetic CDR3 analogs. Annotation of V, D and J genes was based on the definitions in the IMGT database. VDJtools version 1.1.10 and the R package tcR version 2.2.1.11 were used with default settings for further TRBV analyses. For the GLIPH analysis, version 1.0 was run with default settings. Significant clonotype frequency changes were tested by 2-sided binomial test with Benjamini-Hochberg correction (alpha = 0.01) in CDR3 sequences with at least 5 reads. In its TCRdb copy, this immuneACCESS table keeps in-frame sequences only and misses some clones. Where compared with another copy, unresolved V genes explain less than half of these, and the others have no known cause. D and trimming come from the DNA, and the V and J calls and clone size come from that table. This sample holds over a thousand clones; 68% were observed only once. The ten top clones hold around two fifths of the sample.

The label giving this sample's time point can be read as: 4-8 weeks after completion of therapy. Patients were solid-organ transplant recipients with drug-resistant/recurrent cytomegalovirus. Roughly 10 of the trial participants were picked for repertoire analysis depending on whether post-therapy peripheral blood mononuclear cells were available. Viable CD3+CD8+CD4- lymphocytes were isolated from PBMCs by sorting on a BD FACSAria III. The Qiagen DNeasy Kit was used to extract genomic DNA from sorted cells. A note on this clone: Its antigen specificity is not known. Base quality data are lacking; no much larger clone is found one base away.

Deletion took 0 bases off V and 5 bases off J, with a span of 13 bases between the germline ends. CDR1 and CDR2 (MNHEY, SMNVEV) derive from the germline V gene (reference sequence). From its cysteine to its phenylalanine, the CDR3 spans 15 amino acids. Of all the DNA, just the CDR3 is kept, 45 bases in frame from base 1. This receptor was obtained from a human patient who had received a solid organ transplant and had CMV disease. Some T cells seen after a transplant may have their origin in the graft donor. The rearranged chain carries TRBV27 and TRBJ1-1; the D gene is not confidently resolved. The sequencing here drew on CD8+ T cells from blood, taken after autologous CMV-specific T cell therapy. The nucleotide sequence reads TGTGCCAGCAGTTTATCGGGCGGTTCGGTTACTGAAGCTTTCTTT. It specifies CASSLSGGSVTEAFF.